This TCR beta chain was obtained from a study of CD4+ T cells in melanoma. General observations from the study: A reported correlation linked neoantigen-specific CD4+ T cells to CD8+, macrophage and B cell function.

Data came from immunoSEQ multiplex PCR; TCRdb stores just in-frame clones and leaves some out. The profile shows around 100,000 clones, about 90% of them singletons. This clone occurred once. What it binds is not known. CDR1 and CDR2 (germline): MDHEN, SYDVKM. There are 16 residues in the CDR3. The V and J ends lost 3 bases and 0 bases respectively, with 14 bases between them. Sequenced material: peripheral blood. The rearrangement uses TRBV28 and TRBJ1-2; D might be TRBD1 (6 bases). This receptor was taken from a human donor with melanoma. The CDR3 region has the DNA TGTGCCAGCAGTTTGGGGGCGGGGGGAGCTAACTATGGCTACACCTTC. Amino acids: CASSLGAGGANYGYTF.